The entry below gives a single T cell receptor beta chain sequence along with its context. Its antigen specificity is not known. No much larger clonotype is one base removed from it; base qualities were not supplied. The data stem from a study of PD-1 blockade in classical Hodgkin lymphoma (dated by TCRdb to between 2020 and 2021). With regard to the full study: Nivolumab dosing was 3 mg/kg intravenously every 2 weeks, continuing until either disease progression or unacceptable toxicity. The study used TCR beta sequencing and CyTOF to define a peripheral blood immune signature of response to PD-1 blockade in classical Hodgkin lymphoma. Broader findings and caveats from the paper: Baseline TCR diversity was reported to be lower in newly diagnosed patients than in healthy donors and to be lower still in relapsed/refractory patients. The study was restricted to a single clinical trial cohort, and the causes of repertoire differences, possibly disease activity or prior therapy, were left undefined. Lower diversity was seen in patients whose nivolumab began less than 1 year after ASCT, and these patients were left out of later analyses so that immune reconstitution would not confound the results. A significant rise by C4D1 was seen in CD4+ but not CD8+ TCR diversity (p=0.0027 vs p=0.16), with the rise being most apparent in complete responders (p=0.02). Trial patients achieving complete response had baseline diversity similar to newly diagnosed patients, whereas partial responders and progressors had significantly lower diversity.

The Qiagen DNeasy kit was used to extract genomic DNA both from unsorted PBMCs and from the negatively selected CD4+ and CD8+ fractions. TCR beta CDR3 regions were amplified by immunoSEQ multiplex PCR using primers annealing to V and J segments. Amplification bias was minimized using a synthetic immune receptor repertoire, and residual bias was removed computationally after sequencing. Per the authors' processing: Repertoire diversity was quantified as the Shannon entropy index using custom Python scripts. Unsorted, CD4+ and CD8+ repertoires were analyzed separately, except for combined analyses in which CD4+ and CD8+ sequences were merged in silico. Clonal expansion was defined as a frequency increase of at least 2-fold after treatment compared with C1D1, and clones undetected at baseline were assigned a pseudocount of 0.5. Singleton clones were defined as clones with 0 or 1 copy at C1D1, and non-singleton clones were defined as clones with 2 or more copies. Clones expanded in unsorted samples were labelled as CD4+, CD8+ or unknown by matching protein sequences in sorted samples from the same patient. Wilcoxon tests on paired samples were used to test diversity changes from C1D1 to C4D1. Here the immuneACCESS table is served through TCRdb, limited to in-frame sequences with V and J called. Missing clones are a known gap in these copies; in checked studies unresolved V genes cover under half, and the rest lacks a known reason. V and J calls and clone size come straight from that table; D and trimming were deduced from the DNA. This sample lists roughly 13,000 clones; about 79% were detected once. The top ten hold around 0.92% of the sample.

In light of the paper, this sample's time point label describes: cycle 4 day 1 (C4D1), after about 6 weeks of nivolumab. Relapse after autologous stem cell transplantation had occurred in all trial patients, and cohorts A, B and C were distinguished by prior brentuximab vedotin exposure. CD4+ T cells were purified from thawed PBMCs by magnetic negative selection with a Miltenyi CD4+ T cell isolation kit. A total of around 60 patients with relapsed/refractory classical Hodgkin lymphoma made up the trial cohort, and each patient's best overall response was complete response, partial response or progressive disease. Single-agent nivolumab was administered to trial patients in the multi-cohort phase II CheckMate 205 trial. Best overall response was determined by an independent review committee according to the 2007 International Working Group response criteria. Trial PBMCs were collected immediately before nivolumab initiation (C1D1) and during therapy at cycle 2 day 1 and cycle 4 day 1. Peripheral blood was collected in 8 mL Vacutainer Cell Preparation Tubes, from which PBMCs were isolated by centrifugation and then cryopreserved. Purified CD4+ and CD8+ fractions were generated only in cases for which an additional PBMC sample was available. Magnetically labelled cells were removed on LS columns in a quadroMACS separator, and the flow-through was collected as the purified fraction.

V ends up 4 bases short and J 4 bases short, with an unmatched junction base count of 6. CDR1 and CDR2, per the germline V gene, are SGHRS and YFSETQ. From the cysteine up to the phenylalanine, the CDR3 has a length of 14 residues. The read is trimmed to its CDR3 DNA, 42 bases read in frame from base 1. The rearranged segments are TRBV5-1 and TRBJ2-7; the junction holds 9 bases that match TRBD1. The sequenced sample was CD4+ T cells from blood, obtained before the fourth cycle of nivolumab. The TCR sequence derives from a human donor with classical Hodgkin lymphoma. CDR3 region: CASSPGTGYYEQYF. The nucleotide sequence reads TGCGCCAGCAGCCCCGGGACAGGGTATTACGAGCAGTACTTC.